These T cell receptor beta chains were read from a single sample in a study of T-cell reconstitution after alpha-beta-depleted transplantation in children. Each CDR3 protein gets one entry after TCRdb re-called the PCR reads with MiXCR. The profile shows hundreds of thousands of distinct CDR3 sequences, more than 10% of them singletons. Sequencing was performed on PBMCs from the stem cell graft donor, taken from the stem cell graft. All receptors come from a human donor who donated a stem cell graft to a child with acute lymphoblastic leukemia. The CDR3 runs from the conserved cysteine through the conserved F or W. The D gene is left open where the match is weak. Not every row has a clone size; where given, it reads once, few, many or a size class.

CASSYSSPYEQYF,TGTGCCAGCAGTTATTCTAGCCCCTACGAGCAGTACTTC,NA,TRBV6-5,TRBJ2-7,few
CASSPSTSGGAGRETQYF,TGTGCCAGCAGCCCCTCTACTAGCGGGGGGGCCGGTAGAGAGACCCAGTACTTC,TRBD2,TRBV7-8,TRBJ2-5,many
CASSLGVSLNTEAFF,TGTGCCAGCAGCTTGGGAGTTTCCCTAAACACTGAAGCTTTCTTT,NA,TRBV5-6,TRBJ1-1,many
CASSLPGTGGTDTQYF,TGTGCCAGCAGTTTACCCGGGACAGGGGGCACAGATACGCAGTATTTT,TRBD1,TRBV12-3/TRBV12-4,TRBJ2-3,many
CASRGGGSPHEQYF,TGTGCCAGCAGGGGGGGCGGGAGCCCCCACGAGCAGTACTTC,NA,TRBV27,TRBJ2-7,many
CSVELYHGGEKLFF,TGCAGCGTCGAACTTTATCATGGGGGTGAAAAACTGTTTTTT,NA,TRBV29-1,TRBJ1-4,many
CSGGRATGRSGEQYF,TGCAGTGGAGGAAGAGCGACAGGGAGATCGGGGGAGCAGTACTTC,TRBD1,TRBV20-1,TRBJ2-7,many
CASSFGGSHEQYF,TGTGCCAGCAGTTTTGGGGGGTCCCACGAGCAGTACTTC,NA,TRBV12-3/TRBV12-4,TRBJ2-7,many
CASSYSGTESSYGYTF,TGTGCCAGCAGTTATTCCGGGACGGAGAGTTCCTATGGCTACACCTTC,NA,TRBV6-5,TRBJ1-2,NA
CSASPYEQYF,TGCAGTGCTAGTCCGTACGAGCAGTACTTC,NA,TRBV20-1,TRBJ2-7,few
CASSQGQAGRPDGYTF,TGCGCCAGCAGCCAAGGACAGGCAGGGCGGCCTGACGGCTACACCTTC,NA,TRBV4-3,TRBJ1-2,many
CASSVRDPNTGELFF,TGCGCCAGCAGCGTCCGGGACCCAAACACCGGGGAGCTGTTTTTT,NA,TRBV5-1,TRBJ2-2,many
CASSQPTPLQETQYF,TGTGCCAGCAGCCAACCGACCCCCCTTCAAGAGACCCAGTACTTC,NA,TRBV14,TRBJ2-5,many
CASSPNGARALVETQYF,TGTGCCAGTAGTCCGAACGGGGCACGCGCCCTGGTGGAGACCCAGTACTTC,NA,TRBV19,TRBJ2-5,once
CATIQRNQPQHF,TGTGCCACCATCCAGCGCAATCAGCCCCAGCATTTT,NA,TRBV24-1,TRBJ1-5,few
CASSLGVGRDETQYF,TGCGCCAGCAGCTTGGGGGTCGGAAGGGACGAGACCCAGTACTTC,NA,TRBV5-1,TRBJ2-5,many
CASKANPRGYEQYF,TGTGCCAGTAAGGCTAACCCCCGAGGCTACGAGCAGTACTTC,NA,TRBV19,TRBJ2-7,many
CASSQAGTLAYGYTF,TGTGCCAGCAGTCAAGCCGGGACCTTGGCCTATGGCTACACCTTC,NA,TRBV6-2/TRBV6-3,TRBJ1-2,many
CSARGVVSYHNEQFF,TGCAGTGCTAGGGGCGTCGTTAGCTACCACAATGAGCAGTTCTTC,NA,TRBV20-1,TRBJ2-1,many
CASCQGVGAPGYNEQFF,TGTGCCTCCTGCCAAGGGGTAGGGGCCCCTGGCTACAATGAGCAGTTCTTC,NA,TRBV3-1,TRBJ2-1,once
CAISESRNTEAFF,TGTGCCATCAGTGAGTCCAGGAACACTGAAGCTTTCTTT,NA,TRBV10-3,TRBJ1-1,many
CASSLQRSATNEKLFF,TGTGCCAGCAGCTTACAGCGCAGTGCAACTAATGAAAAACTGTTTTTT,NA,TRBV7-2,TRBJ1-4,many
CASTLGRTGRNTIYF,TGTGCCAGCACCCTTGGGCGGACAGGGCGTAACACCATATATTTT,TRBD1,TRBV7-2,TRBJ1-3,many
CAISQEGGSTDTQYF,TGTGCCATCTCCCAAGAGGGCGGGAGCACAGATACGCAGTATTTT,NA,TRBV10-3,TRBJ2-3,many
CSASSHGGYTF,TGCAGTGCTAGTTCCCATGGCGGCTACACCTTC,NA,TRBV20-1,TRBJ1-2,many
CASSLAPGQGNREDQPQHF,TGTGCCAGCAGCTTGGCACCGGGACAGGGGAATCGAGAGGATCAGCCCCAGCATTTT,TRBD1,TRBV5-4,TRBJ1-5,NA
CAISQVGPTSGGRETQYF,TGTGCCATCAGTCAAGTTGGACCAACTAGCGGGGGGCGAGAGACCCAGTACTTC,TRBD2,TRBV10-3,TRBJ2-5,many
CASSLNRVSSHEQYF,TGTGCCAGCAGTTTGAACAGGGTATCGTCCCACGAGCAGTACTTC,NA,TRBV5-5,TRBJ2-7,many
CASSLWTSGTTDTQYF,TGTGCCAGCAGTTTATGGACTAGCGGGACCACAGATACGCAGTATTTT,TRBD2,TRBV27,TRBJ2-3,many
CASSLYEAYEQYF,TGTGCCAGCAGCTTATATGAGGCTTACGAGCAGTACTTC,NA,TRBV7-6,TRBJ2-7,many
CASSSTGANYGYTF,TGTGCCAGCAGTTCGACAGGGGCTAACTATGGCTACACCTTC,TRBD1,TRBV12-3/TRBV12-4,TRBJ1-2,many
CATSRDRDEGYTF,TGTGCCACCAGCAGAGACAGGGACGAGGGCTACACCTTC,NA,TRBV15,TRBJ1-2,few
CASSWGQGSGNTIYF,TGCGCCAGCAGTTGGGGACAGGGCTCTGGAAACACCATATATTTT,TRBD1,TRBV5-1,TRBJ1-3,many
CASSPGTAQETQYF,TGCGCCAGCAGCCCTGGGACAGCTCAAGAGACCCAGTACTTC,TRBD1,TRBV5-1,TRBJ2-5,many
CARAGARSTDTQYF,TGTGCCCGTGCAGGAGCGCGTAGCACAGATACGCAGTATTTT,NA,TRBV30,TRBJ2-3,many
CASSVDNRRAYGYTF,TGTGCCAGCAGCGTAGATAATAGGAGGGCCTATGGCTACACCTTC,NA,TRBV9,TRBJ1-2,many
CASSQRTGYNEQFF,TGCGCCAGCAGCCAAAGGACAGGTTACAATGAGCAGTTCTTC,TRBD1,TRBV4-3,TRBJ2-1,many
CASSPGTGGRTGELFF,TGCGCCAGCAGTCCAGGGACAGGGGGCAGGACCGGGGAGCTGTTTTTT,TRBD1,TRBV10-2,TRBJ2-2,NA
CASSFPQINEKLFF,TGTGCCAGCAGTTTCCCACAGATCAATGAAAAACTGTTTTTT,NA,TRBV12-3/TRBV12-4,TRBJ1-4,many
CASSLWADQETQYF,TGCGCCAGCAGCTTGTGGGCAGACCAAGAGACCCAGTACTTC,NA,TRBV5-1,TRBJ2-5,NA
CASSGALSGRGLGAFF,TGTGCCAGCAGTGGGGCCCTAAGTGGTCGGGGCCTCGGCGCTTTCTTT,NA,TRBV12-3/TRBV12-4,TRBJ1-1,many
CASSLGQAGDTIYF,TGTGCCAGCAGCTTGGGACAGGCCGGAGACACCATATATTTT,NA,TRBV5-6,TRBJ1-3,many
CSASSSRGGPDEKLFF,TGCAGTGCTAGTTCCTCTCGTGGGGGGCCGGATGAAAAACTGTTTTTT,NA,TRBV20-1,TRBJ1-4,many
CASSVDGGRWDGYTF,TGTGCCAGCAGCGTAGACGGGGGACGCTGGGATGGCTACACCTTC,NA,TRBV9,TRBJ1-2,many
CASSPDPPGTGGYEQYF,TGTGCCAGCAGCCCCGACCCCCCCGGGACAGGGGGCTACGAGCAGTACTTC,TRBD1,TRBV7-2,TRBJ2-7,few
CASSPVTYGYTF,TGTGCCAGCAGTCCGGTTACCTATGGCTACACCTTC,NA,TRBV6-6,TRBJ1-2,many
CASSYGGLNEQFF,TGTGCCAGCAGTTACGGGGGGCTCAATGAGCAGTTCTTC,NA,TRBV6-2/TRBV6-3,TRBJ2-1,many
CASSPSTSGEKAVDRSNEQFF,TGTGCCAGCAGCCCGTCAACTAGCGGGGAAAAGGCCGTCGACCGATCGAATGAGCAGTTCTTC,TRBD2,TRBV3-1,TRBJ2-1,many
CASSLGAGGGQPQHF,TGTGCCAGCAGCTTGGGGGCAGGGGGGGGTCAGCCCCAGCATTTT,TRBD1,TRBV5-5,TRBJ1-5,few
CASSQDRTGTYSGANVLTF,TGCGCCAGCAGCCAAGATCGGACAGGGACCTACTCTGGGGCCAACGTCCTGACTTTC,TRBD1,TRBV4-3,TRBJ2-6,NA
CSASRRGTGLAGPQETQYF,TGCAGTGCTAGCCGGCGGGGGACAGGACTAGCGGGACCCCAGGAGACCCAGTACTTC,TRBD2,TRBV20-1,TRBJ2-5,many
CASSIGTSGGLDTQYF,TGTGCCAGCAGCATTGGGACTAGCGGGGGGCTAGATACGCAGTATTTT,TRBD2,TRBV4-2,TRBJ2-3,many
CSGMTAGNTIYF,TGCAGCGGGATGACGGCTGGAAACACCATATATTTT,NA,TRBV29-1,TRBJ1-3,many
CASSYRGGETQYF,TGTGCCAGCAGCTACAGGGGAGGGGAGACCCAGTACTTC,NA,TRBV25-1,TRBJ2-5,many
CSAPTTGELFF,TGCAGTGCTCCCACCACCGGGGAGCTGTTTTTT,NA,TRBV20-1,TRBJ2-2,many
CAWSGTGSYEQYF,TGTGCCTGGAGTGGGACAGGCTCCTACGAGCAGTACTTC,TRBD1,TRBV30,TRBJ2-7,many
CASSPGQGDTEAFF,TGTGCCAGCAGTCCCGGACAGGGGGACACTGAAGCTTTCTTT,TRBD1,TRBV12-3/TRBV12-4,TRBJ1-1,many